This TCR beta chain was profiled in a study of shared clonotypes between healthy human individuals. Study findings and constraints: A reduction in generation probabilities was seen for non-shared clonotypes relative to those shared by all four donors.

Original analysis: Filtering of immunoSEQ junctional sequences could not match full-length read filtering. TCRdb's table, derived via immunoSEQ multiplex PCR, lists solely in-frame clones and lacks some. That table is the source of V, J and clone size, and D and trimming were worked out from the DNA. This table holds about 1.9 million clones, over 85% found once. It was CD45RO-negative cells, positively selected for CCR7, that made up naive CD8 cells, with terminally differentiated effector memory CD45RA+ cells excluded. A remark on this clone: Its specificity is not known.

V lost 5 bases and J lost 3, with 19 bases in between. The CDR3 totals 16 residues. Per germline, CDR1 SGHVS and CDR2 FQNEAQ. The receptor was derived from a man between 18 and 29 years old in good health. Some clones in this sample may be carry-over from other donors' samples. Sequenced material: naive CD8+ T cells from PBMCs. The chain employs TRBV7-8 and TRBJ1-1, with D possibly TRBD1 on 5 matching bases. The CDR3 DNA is TGTGCCAGCAGCCTTCAACGAGTTGGGGGGGACACTGAAGCTTTCTTT. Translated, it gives CASSLQRVGGDTEAFF. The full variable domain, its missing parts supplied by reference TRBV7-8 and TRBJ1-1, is GAGVSQSPRYKVAKRGQDVALRCDPISGHVSLFWYQQALGQGPEFLTYFQNEAQLDKSGLPSDRFFAERPEGSVSTLKIQRTQQEDSAVYLCASSLQRVGGDTEAFFGQGTRLTVV.